Below, 27 T cell receptor beta chains from the same sample are listed, as sequenced in a study of identical twins. From the 5' RACE reads, TCRdb called clonotypes with MiXCR, one entry per CDR3 protein. Seen here are a few hundred thousand distinct CDR3 sequences, more than 9% observed once, and the top ten hold about a tenth. The sample was memory T cells sorted from blood. The receptors derive from a man aged 45-60 years in good health.

This clonotype has ten or more counts. The chain uses TRBV28 and TRBJ2-1; 9 nucleotides agree with TRBD1. Trimming cost V 8 bases and J 2 bases; bases outside gene matches: 4. The CDR3 has 14 amino acids. Per the germline V gene, CDR1 is MDHEN and CDR2 is SYDVKM. CDR3 loop: CASGQGSTYNEQFF. Written as DNA, the CDR3 is TGTGCCAGCGGACAGGGGAGCACCTACAATGAGCAGTTCTTC.

Only a few counts were recorded for this clonotype. This sequence joins TRBV2 and TRBJ2-5; a possible D gene is TRBD1 (5 bases). Germline V lookup: CDR1 SNHLY, CDR2 FYNNEI. Trimming removed 5 bases from V and 2 bases from J, with 12 bases in between. The CDR3 consists of 14 residues. The CDR3: CASSPDRGQETQYF. The CDR3, as DNA: TGTGCCAGCAGTCCAGACAGAGGTCAAGAGACCCAGTACTTC.

This clonotype has just a few counts. The chain joins TRBV4-1 to TRBJ2-1; TRBD2 agrees at 7 bases. The V gene end was trimmed by 4 bases and the J gene end by 2 bases; junction bases not matched to a gene: 8. The germline V gene has CDR1 MGHRA and CDR2 YSYEKL. This CDR3 region has 16 residues. The CDR3 spells CASSPEGRGAYNEQFF. The CDR3 coding sequence is TGCGCCAGCAGCCCGGAGGGGAGGGGCGCCTACAATGAGCAGTTCTTC.

The chain combines TRBV7-2 with TRBJ2-2; D remains ambiguous. The length of the CDR3 is 13 residues. The germline V gene has CDR1 SGHTA and CDR2 FQGNSA. Between the trimmed V and J ends, which lost 5 bases and 5 bases, there was a span of 9 bases. The CDR3 sequence is CASSPRRTGELFF. In DNA, the CDR3 is TGTGCCAGCAGCCCGCGAAGAACCGGGGAGCTGTTTTTT.

Ten or more counts support this clonotype. The rearrangement joins TRBV7-2 to TRBJ1-1, with no clear D. V was pared by 5 bases and J by 1 base, with 8 bases between. The CDR3 consists of 13 residues. Germline loops: CDR1 SGHTA, CDR2 FQGNSA. The CDR3 spells CASSRGPNTEAFF. The CDR3 DNA sequence: TGTGCCAGCAGCCGCGGACCGAACACTGAAGCTTTCTTT.

The chain recombines TRBV20-1 with TRBJ2-7; D remains unclear. The V end was cut by 0 bases, the J end by 0 bases, with 6 bases between. The CDR3 sequence is 13 residues long. Germline CDR1 reads DFQATT; CDR2 reads SNEGSKA (reference sequence). The CDR3 DNA sequence: TGCAGTGCTAGAGACCGGATCTCCTACGAGCAGTACTTC. It yields the protein CSARDRISYEQYF.

The genes are TRBV20-1 and TRBJ2-7; tentative D call: TRBD1 (6 bases). Germline CDR1 is DFQATT and CDR2 is SNEGSKA (reference sequence). The length of the CDR3 is 13 residues. The V end lost 1 base, the J end lost 1 base, and 8 bases lay between the germline ends. The CDR3 is CSARGDISYEQYF. CDR3 bases: TGCAGTGCTAGAGGGGACATTTCCTACGAGCAGTACTTC.

This clonotype has a handful of counts. The chain couples TRBV20-1 to TRBJ2-5; 8 positions agree with TRBD1. Per germline, CDR1 DFQATT and CDR2 SNEGSKA (reference sequence). The V and J ends lost 3 bases and 2 bases, in that order; junction bases with no gene match: 8. The CDR3 is made up of 15 amino acids. The chain's CDR3 is CSARGDRNLQETQYF. CDR3 in DNA: TGCAGTGCTAGGGGGGACAGGAACTTACAAGAGACCCAGTACTTC.

At least ten counts were recorded for this clonotype. This chain joins TRBV20-1 and TRBJ2-1; 7 bases fit TRBD1. The V gene end was trimmed by 2 bases and the J gene end by 0 bases; junction bases not matched to a gene: 4. This CDR3 is built from 15 residues. Germline V CDR1 and CDR2: DFQATT, SNEGSKA (reference sequence). The CDR3 loop reads CSARSRDSSYNEQFF. The CDR3 DNA reads as TGCAGTGCTAGATCCCGGGACAGCTCCTACAATGAGCAGTTCTTC.

This clonotype has ten or more counts. The V call is TRBV4-1, the J call TRBJ2-5, with unresolved D. The germline V gene encodes CDR1 MGHRA and CDR2 YSYEKL. CDR3 length: 13 residues. Trimming shortened V by 0 bases and J by 2 bases, and 4 bases separated the two germline ends. The CDR3 DNA reads as TGCGCCAGCAGCCAAGACTTGCAAGAGACCCAGTACTTC. This translates into CASSQDLQETQYF.

This clonotype was seen at least ten times. The rearrangement uses TRBV11-1 and TRBJ1-2; D gene unclear. CDR3 size: 19 residues. The V gene lost 1 base and the J gene lost 2 bases, with 23 bases spanning the gap. Germline V gene sequence: CDR1 SGHAT, CDR2 FQDESV (reference sequence). The CDR3 region is CASSLGGYGRRPGNYGYTF. Written as DNA, the CDR3 is TGTGCCAGCAGCTTAGGAGGGTATGGACGCCGTCCGGGGAACTATGGCTACACCTTC.

This clonotype was seen repeatedly, ten times or more. V usage is TRBV5-1 and J usage is TRBJ1-6; D gene uncertain. From germline, CDR1 is SGHRS and CDR2 YFSETQ. Trimming shortened V by 4 bases and J by 3 bases, and 8 bases separated the two germline ends. The CDR3 is made up of 14 amino acids. CDR3: CASSKRSYNSPLHF. The CDR3 DNA reads as TGCGCCAGCAGCAAACGGAGCTATAATTCACCCCTCCACTTT.

The chain carries TRBV7-8 and TRBJ2-1; 11 bases fit TRBD2. V lost 9 bases to trimming and J lost 8 bases; unmatched junction nucleotides: 12. The CDR3 has 15 amino acids. The V gene's germline CDR1 is SGHVS and CDR2 FQNEAQ. DNA for the CDR3: TGTGCCAGTAACCTTTTAGCGGGGGGGTTTGATGAGCAGTTCTTC. Translated: CASNLLAGGFDEQFF.

There are many counts of this clonotype. This rearrangement joins TRBV6-2 or TRBV6-3 to TRBJ2-7; either TRBD1 or TRBD2 may fit D (5 bases each). Trimming stripped 7 bases from V and 1 base from J, with 17 bases between. This CDR3 has 15 amino acids. Germline V CDR1 and CDR2: MNHEY, SVGEGT. The CDR3 here is CASINRDRRSYEQYF. The CDR3, as DNA: TGTGCCAGCATTAACCGGGACCGACGTTCCTACGAGCAGTACTTC.

This clonotype was recorded at least ten times. The V gene is TRBV10-3, the J gene TRBJ2-5; D remains unclear. Germline V lookup: CDR1 ENHRY, CDR2 SYGVKD. Trimming took 2 bases from V and 5 from J, leaving 15 bases between them. The CDR3 spans 15 residues. The CDR3 loop reads CAISEAARTGETQYF. The CDR3 DNA follows: TGTGCCATCAGTGAGGCCGCTCGGACCGGTGAGACCCAGTACTTC.

This clonotype occurred many times. The chain combines TRBV21-1 with TRBJ1-6. TRBV21-1 is a listed pseudogene. The CDR3 covers 14 residues. The CDR3 DNA reads as TGTGCCAGTAATGGACGGAGTCCTAATTCACCCCTCCACTTT. Translating gives CASNGRSPNSPLHF.

This clonotype was observed at least ten times. The rearrangement uses TRBV5-1 and TRBJ1-5; 8 nucleotides line up with TRBD1. V was clipped by 4 bases and J by 4 bases; unmatched bases: 7. This CDR3 spans 15 amino acids. Per germline, CDR1 SGHRS and CDR2 YFSETQ. CDR3 protein: CASSQGTGVNQPQHF. CDR3 DNA: TGCGCCAGCAGCCAGGGGACAGGTGTGAATCAGCCCCAGCATTTT.

This clonotype was counted at least ten times. The gene calls are TRBV27 and TRBJ1-1; D not resolved. V lost 0 bases to trimming and J lost 11 bases, with 13 bases between them. The CDR3 covers 13 residues. Germline assignment: CDR1 MNHEY and CDR2 SMNVEV (reference sequence). In nucleotides, the CDR3 is TGTGCCAGCAGTTTATCGTTCGGGTCGGTGGCTTTCTTT. Amino acid sequence: CASSLSFGSVAFF.

The chain has TRBV28 and TRBJ2-1; D perhaps matches TRBD2 (6 bases). Germline values: CDR1 MDHEN, CDR2 SYDVKM. Trimming removed 6 bases from V and 7 bases from J, with 16 bases in between. The CDR3 sequence is 14 residues long. The CDR3 loop is CASSPTAGENEQFF. The CDR3 nucleotides read TGTGCCAGCAGCCCGACAGCGGGCGAGAATGAGCAGTTCTTC.

The V call is TRBV20-1, the J call TRBJ2-3; D not resolved. V was clipped by 0 bases and J by 4 bases, with 17 bases between them. The germline V gene has CDR1 DFQATT and CDR2 SNEGSKA (reference sequence). The CDR3 runs 16 residues. This chain's CDR3 is CSARDSGSALADTQYF. The CDR3 nucleotides read TGCAGTGCTAGAGATTCTGGCAGTGCCCTAGCAGATACGCAGTATTTT.

This clonotype showed up many times. The rearrangement links TRBV7-2 to TRBJ2-5; TRBD1 matches 7 bases. Germline V gene lookup returns CDR1 SGHTA and CDR2 FQGNSA. CDR3 size: 15 residues. J was trimmed by 3 bases and V by 0 bases; bases with no gene match: 4. The CDR3 DNA reads TGTGCCAGCAGCTTAGCGTCGGGACAGAAAGAGACCCAGTACTTC. It yields the protein CASSLASGQKETQYF.

This clonotype was recorded many times. The chain joins TRBV5-1 to TRBJ1-4; D not certain. V shed 2 bases and J shed 0 bases, with 5 bases lying between them. This CDR3 spans 14 amino acids. CDR1 SGHRS and CDR2 YFSETQ come from the germline V gene. The DNA of the CDR3 is TGCGCCAGCAGCTTTGGGCCAACTAATGAAAAACTGTTTTTT. As protein: CASSFGPTNEKLFF.

The CDR3 spells CASRIRDRQETQYF. CDR3 DNA sequence: TGTGCCAGCAGAATACGGGACAGACAAGAGACCCAGTACTTC. The chain combines TRBV12-3 or TRBV12-4 with TRBJ2-5; 7 nucleotides match TRBD1. The CDR3 length is 14 residues. Germline trimming cut 6 bases from V and 2 bases from J; bases unmatched to any gene: 6.

V gene TRBV5-1 combines with J gene TRBJ2-7; 9 nucleotides line up with TRBD2. This CDR3 is 16 amino acids long. With V trimmed by 1 base and J by 3 bases, 8 bases remained unmatched. The germline CDR1 and CDR2 sequences are SGHRS and YFSETQ. The CDR3 DNA sequence: TGCGCCAGCAGCTTGTCCAGGGGAGCGGGAGGCTACGAGCAGTACTTC. Its protein product is CASSLSRGAGGYEQYF.

This clonotype has ten or more counts. The chain links TRBV3-1 to TRBJ2-7; D is perhaps TRBD1 (5 bases). Per the germline V gene, CDR1 is LGHDT and CDR2 is YNNKEL (reference sequence). This CDR3 region has 15 residues. V lost 0 bases, J lost 4 bases, and 13 bases lay in between. For the CDR3, the DNA is TGTGCCAGCAGCCAAGAGCTAGGGGCCGCTTACGAGCAGTACTTC. It yields the protein CASSQELGAAYEQYF.

This clonotype has ten or more counts. J is TRBJ1-2 and V is TRBV3-1; D is perhaps TRBD1 (6 bases). CDR3 length: 12 amino acids. Looked up from germline, CDR1 is LGHDT and CDR2 is YNNKEL (reference sequence). V shed 0 bases and J shed 8 bases, with 7 bases lying between them. Written as DNA, the CDR3 is TGTGCCAGCAGCCAAGAAGGGGGGGGCTACACCTTC. This gives the protein CASSQEGGGYTF.

CDR3 coding DNA: TGTGCCAGCAGGGAGACAGGCCAGGGTCCACCCCTCCACTTT. The encoded protein is CASRETGQGPPLHF. This chain uses TRBV12-3 or TRBV12-4 with TRBJ1-6, with D possibly matching TRBD1 (6 bases). Trimming took 6 bases from V and 11 from J, leaving 17 bases between them. There are 14 residues in the CDR3.